The 25 T cell receptor beta chains below all came from one sample that was sequenced in a study of T-cell memory formation after mild COVID-19. Each CDR3 protein gets one entry after TCRdb re-called the 5' RACE reads with MiXCR. Here the sample spans 30,000 to 45,000 distinct CDR3 sequences, over 9.5% being singletons. Sequencing was done on a sample of PBMCs or a T cell subset sorted from them (not recorded which). The receptors shown here come from a man younger than 35 who had mild COVID-19 (a few samples of this study predate the infection). Cell type and time point are not known.

A word on this clonotype: Being one base from a much bigger clone, this may be a read error. The chain couples TRBV29-1 to TRBJ1-2; no clear D gene. The CDR3 consists of 9 residues. The germline V gene encodes CDR1 SQVTM and CDR2 ANQGSEA. As DNA, the CDR3 is TGCAGAGTTGCGTATGGCTACACCTTC. Its protein product is CRVAYGYTF.

This clonotype was counted many times. The gene calls are TRBV7-2 and TRBJ2-3; TRBD1 aligns across 10 bases. Germline V gene lookup returns CDR1 SGHTA and CDR2 FQGNSA. The CDR3 runs 16 residues. The V segment lost 5 bases and the J segment 4 bases; nucleotides outside the gene matches: 9. In DNA form, the CDR3 reads TGTGCCAGCAGCGACCGACAGGGGGCGGGCCCAGATACGCAGTATTTT. Translating it yields CASSDRQGAGPDTQYF. Together with reference TRBV7-2 and TRBJ2-3, the CDR3 gives the full variable domain: GAGVSQSPSNKVTEKGKDVELRCDPISGHTALYWYRQSLGQGLEFLIYFQGNSAPDKSGLPSDRFSAERTGGSVSTLTIQRTQQEDSAVYLCASSDRQGAGPDTQYFGPGTRLTVL.

This clonotype was found a few times. V is TRBV5-1 and J is TRBJ2-7, with D possibly TRBD1 on 5 matching bases. Germline V CDR1 and CDR2: SGHRS, YFSETQ. CDR3 size: 15 residues. Trimming removed 2 bases at V and 3 bases at J, with 15 bases between. The CDR3 nucleotides are TGCGCCAGCAGCTTTGGGCTTTTGACAGACTACGAGCAGTACGTC. Amino acids: CASSFGLLTDYEQYV.

This clonotype was detected many times. This sequence joins TRBV4-2 and TRBJ1-1; perhaps TRBD1 as D (5 bases). Germline values: CDR1 LGHNA, CDR2 YNFKEQ. The CDR3 is made up of 14 amino acids. Trimming cost V 4 bases and J 6 bases, with 15 bases left between them. CDR3 loop: CASSRGGQGAEAFF. CDR3 DNA: TGTGCCAGCAGCCGGGGGGGTCAGGGCGCTGAAGCTTTCTTT.

The V gene is TRBV19, the J gene TRBJ1-2; TRBD1 agrees at 9 bases. V was pared by 6 bases and J by 7 bases, with 15 bases of the junction left unmatched. Germline-derived CDR1 and CDR2 are LNHDA and SQIVND (reference sequence). The CDR3 consists of 16 residues. Written as DNA, the CDR3 is TGTGCCAGTAGGCCCGGCCCGGGACAGGGTACGGGTGGCTACACCTTC. Translating gives CASRPGPGQGTGGYTF.

This rearrangement joins TRBV5-1 to TRBJ2-7, with D perhaps TRBD2 (5 bases). This CDR3 comprises 14 residues. Trimming cost V 2 bases and J 2 bases, with 11 bases left between them. Germline CDR1 reads SGHRS; CDR2 reads YFSETQ. CDR3 residues: CASSLSGPPYEQYF. The CDR3 coding sequence is TGCGCCAGCAGCTTAAGCGGACCCCCCTACGAGCAGTACTTC.

V gene TRBV11-2 combines with J gene TRBJ2-5; 7 nucleotides match TRBD1. V trimming: 5 bases; J trimming: 1 base; junction bases outside the gene matches: 4. Germline CDR1 SGHAT, CDR2 FQNNGV. The CDR3 length is 14 residues. CDR3 sequence: CASSPGGTQETQYF. CDR3 coding DNA: TGTGCCAGCAGCCCAGGGGGTACCCAAGAGACCCAGTACTTC. The whole variable domain, filled in from reference TRBV11-2 and TRBJ2-5, reads EAGVAQSPRYKIIEKRQSVAFWCNPISGHATLYWYQQILGQGPKLLIQFQNNGVVDDSQLPKDRFSAERLKGVDSTLKIQPAKLEDSAVYLCASSPGGTQETQYFGPGTRLLVL.

This clonotype showed up many times. The J gene is TRBJ1-5, the V gene TRBV20-1; perhaps TRBD1 as D (5 bases). Looked up from germline, CDR1 is DFQATT and CDR2 is SNEGSKA (reference sequence). This CDR3 region has 15 residues. With 4 bases removed from V and 3 bases from J, the gap between germline ends came to 16 bases. The CDR3: CSAKSGTEYNQPQHF. The CDR3 coding sequence is TGCAGTGCTAAGTCCGGGACGGAATACAATCAGCCCCAGCATTTT.

At least ten counts were recorded for this clonotype. The chain employs TRBV6-6 and TRBJ1-5, with D possibly being TRBD1 (5 bases). The germline V and J ends were trimmed by 0 bases and 5 bases, with 8 bases remaining between them. The CDR3 has 14 residues. CDR1 MNHNY and CDR2 SVGAGI come from the germline V gene (reference sequence). The CDR3 DNA reads as TGTGCCAGCAGTTACTCGGACATTTATCAGCCCCAGCATTTT. Translating it yields CASSYSDIYQPQHF.

This clonotype was detected only a few times. The V and J genes are TRBV24-1 and TRBJ2-3; 8 bases are a match to TRBD1. The CDR3 extends over 16 amino acids. Trimming took 1 base from V and 3 from J; bases not matched to a gene: 5. Germline CDR1 is KGHDR and CDR2 is SFDVKD. Here the CDR3 reads CATSDLPGTGTDTQYF. For the CDR3, the DNA is TGTGCCACCAGTGATTTACCCGGGACAGGAACAGATACGCAGTATTTT.

This clonotype has a handful of counts. The genes are TRBV19 and TRBJ1-1; a possible D gene is TRBD1 (5 bases). Trimming removed 4 bases at V and 1 base at J, with 13 bases between. The CDR3 has 15 amino acids. In germline, CDR1 is LNHDA, CDR2 SQIVND (reference sequence). In DNA, the CDR3 is TGTGCCAGTAGTACTCCGTGGGGGGAGAACACTGAAGCTTTCTTT. This codes for CASSTPWGENTEAFF.

This clonotype was detected ten times or more. This chain links TRBV18 with TRBJ2-7; tentative D call: TRBD1 (6 bases). The V gene lost 5 bases and the J gene lost 6 bases, with 14 bases spanning the gap. The CDR3 covers 13 residues. The germline V gene has CDR1 KGHSH and CDR2 LQKENI. CDR3 in DNA: TGTGCCAGCTCAAGATCGGACAGTTCCGAGCAGTACGTC. Translated, it gives CASSRSDSSEQYV.

This clonotype was found many times. This chain joins TRBV5-1 and TRBJ2-7; 8 positions agree with TRBD1. This CDR3 is 14 amino acids long. Germline values: CDR1 SGHRS, CDR2 YFSETQ. V shed 1 base, J shed 3 bases, and the junction held 3 bases outside the gene matches. CDR3 sequence: CASSLPGQDYEQYF. The DNA for the CDR3 is TGCGCCAGCAGCTTGCCGGGACAGGACTACGAGCAGTACTTC. Variable domain in full (rest from reference TRBV5-1 and TRBJ2-7): KAGVTQTPRYLIKTRGQQVTLSCSPISGHRSVSWYQQTPGQGLQFLFEYFSETQRNKGNFPGRFSGRQFSNSRSEMNVSTLELGDSALYLCASSLPGQDYEQYFGPGTRLTVT.

This clonotype was seen repeatedly, ten times or more. This sequence joins TRBV7-2 and TRBJ2-2; D is uncertain. Germline-derived CDR1 and CDR2 are SGHTA and FQGNSA. This CDR3 region has 13 residues. V was clipped by 2 bases and J by 7 bases, with 8 bases between them. CDR3 sequence (DNA): TGTGCCAGCAGCTTAATCCCTTTCGGGGAGCTGTTTTTT. Amino acids: CASSLIPFGELFF.

The chain is built from TRBV7-9 and TRBJ1-1; D might be TRBD1 (6 bases). Trimming stripped 10 bases from V and 11 bases from J, with 11 bases between. Looked up from germline, CDR1 is SEHNR and CDR2 is FQNEAQ (reference sequence). The CDR3 runs 9 residues. This CDR3 is CAIRGGAFF. The CDR3 DNA reads TGTGCCATTAGAGGGGGGGCTTTCTTT.

This clonotype came up many times. The chain has TRBV24-1 and TRBJ1-6; 7 positions match TRBD1. CDR3 length: 15 residues. Germline CDR1 is KGHDR and CDR2 is SFDVKD. V was pared by 12 bases and J by 3 bases, with 10 bases of the junction left unmatched. CDR3 region: CAGSRDSRYNSPLHF. The CDR3 DNA reads TGTGCCGGATCCCGGGACAGCCGCTATAATTCACCCCTCCACTTT.

This clonotype came up many times. V is TRBV20-1 and J is TRBJ2-3; 7 nucleotides agree with TRBD2. The V gene's germline CDR1 is DFQATT and CDR2 SNEGSKA (reference sequence). There are 14 residues in the CDR3. J was trimmed by 6 bases and V by 0 bases; bases with no gene match: 6. CDR3 coding DNA: TGCAGTGCTAGAGATCTGGTCGGGGGGGATACGCAGTATTTT. Residues: CSARDLVGGDTQYF.

This chain links TRBV7-2 with TRBJ2-5, with D perhaps TRBD2 (6 bases). CDR1 and CDR2 (germline): SGHTA, FQGNSA. CDR3 size: 18 residues. The V gene lost 5 bases and the J gene lost 1 base, with 23 bases spanning the gap. The CDR3 loop reads CASSPRGLGSAVQETQYF. Written as DNA, the CDR3 is TGTGCCAGCAGCCCCCGGGGGTTGGGTTCGGCGGTCCAAGAGACCCAGTACTTC.

Ten or more counts support this clonotype. This chain uses TRBV5-1 with TRBJ1-6, with 7 bases fitting TRBD1. V was pared by 5 bases and J by 2 bases, with 7 bases of the junction left unmatched. CDR3 length: 16 amino acids. The V gene's germline CDR1 is SGHRS and CDR2 YFSETQ. The CDR3 DNA reads TGCGCCAGCAGGCCGAGGGACAGCGCCTATAATTCACCCCTCCACTTT. Its protein is CASRPRDSAYNSPLHF. Together with reference TRBV5-1 and TRBJ1-6, the CDR3 gives the full variable domain: KAGVTQTPRYLIKTRGQQVTLSCSPISGHRSVSWYQQTPGQGLQFLFEYFSETQRNKGNFPGRFSGRQFSNSRSEMNVSTLELGDSALYLCASRPRDSAYNSPLHFGNGTRLTVT.

The chain employs TRBV6-6 and TRBJ2-3, with unresolved D. With 5 bases removed from V and 5 bases from J, the gap between germline ends came to 11 bases. Germline V lookup: CDR1 MNHNY, CDR2 SVGAGI (reference sequence). The CDR3 contains 13 residues. The CDR3 reads CASSPARGDTQYF. The CDR3 DNA follows: TGTGCCAGCAGTCCGGCCCGAGGAGATACGCAGTATTTT.

This clonotype was detected ten times or more. V is TRBV14 and J is TRBJ2-6; D gene unclear. Germline CDR1 and CDR2: SGHDN and FVKESK. Trimming took off 4 bases at V and 0 bases at J, with 7 bases between the two ends. CDR3 size: 15 residues. The CDR3 spells CASSRGSSGANVLTF. The DNA for the CDR3 is TGTGCCAGCAGCCGAGGAAGCTCTGGGGCCAACGTCCTGACTTTC. The entire variable domain, with the rest obtained from reference TRBV14 and TRBJ2-6, is as follows: EAGVTQFPSHSVIEKGQTVTLRCDPISGHDNLYWYRRVMGKEIKFLLHFVKESKQDESGMPNNRFLAERTGGTYSTLKVQPAELEDSGVYFCASSRGSSGANVLTFGAGSRLTVL.

This clonotype has ten or more counts. The CDR3 sequence: CASSQDMIQPQHF. The CDR3 nucleotides are TGTGCCAGCAGCCAAGACATGATCCAGCCCCAGCATTTT. The rearrangement uses TRBV3-1 and TRBJ1-5; no firm D call. The CDR3 runs to 13 residues. The V and J ends lost 0 bases and 7 bases respectively, with 7 bases between them. CDR1 LGHDT and CDR2 YNNKEL come from the germline V gene (reference sequence). The full variable domain, with the rest looked up from reference TRBV3-1 and TRBJ1-5, is DTAVSQTPKYLVTQMGNDKSIKCEQNLGHDTMYWYKQDSKKFLKIMFSYNNKELIINETVPNRFSPKSPDKAHLNLHINSLELGDSAVYFCASSQDMIQPQHFGDGTRLSIL.

V gene TRBV4-3 combines with J gene TRBJ2-1, with D possibly matching TRBD2 (6 bases). Trimming left V 4 bases short and J 8 bases short, with 15 bases between. The CDR3 is 14 residues long. Germline lookup yields CDR1 LGHNA and CDR2 YSLEER. The CDR3 spells CASSRGLRGDEQFF. As DNA, the CDR3 is TGCGCCAGCAGCCGGGGACTTCGCGGCGATGAGCAGTTCTTC.

The table lists this clonotype with many counts. In DNA form, the CDR3 reads TGCGCCAGCAGCTTGGTTGTCCTAGCGGGGGGCCGCTACAATGAGCAGTTCTTC. It codes for CASSLVVLAGGRYNEQFF. The J gene is TRBJ2-1, the V gene TRBV5-1; 11 nucleotides line up with TRBD2. This CDR3 is 18 amino acids long. The germline V gene has CDR1 SGHRS and CDR2 YFSETQ. The junction had 8 bases not matched to a gene; V was cut back by 0 bases and J by 3 bases.

This clonotype was recorded many times. This chain joins TRBV5-1 and TRBJ2-1; 8 nucleotides match TRBD2. CDR3 size: 15 residues. With 1 base clipped from V and 7 bases from J, the junction kept 7 bases outside the gene matches. Germline loops: CDR1 SGHRS, CDR2 YFSETQ. DNA for the CDR3: TGCGCCAGCAGCTTGAATGCGGGGGGAGGGAATGAGCAGTTCTTC. Its protein is CASSLNAGGGNEQFF.